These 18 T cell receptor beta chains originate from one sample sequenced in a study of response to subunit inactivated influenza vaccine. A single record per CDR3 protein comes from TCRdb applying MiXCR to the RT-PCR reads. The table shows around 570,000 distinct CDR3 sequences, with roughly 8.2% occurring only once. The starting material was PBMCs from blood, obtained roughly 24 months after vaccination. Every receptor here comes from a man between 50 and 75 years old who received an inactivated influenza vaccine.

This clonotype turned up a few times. CDR3 in DNA: TGCGCCAGCAGCTTGCCTAGGACAGGGGATCGCTCTGGGGCCAACGTCCTGACTTTC. Translation: CASSLPRTGDRSGANVLTF. This chain joins TRBV5-1 and TRBJ2-6, with 9 bases matching TRBD1. The germline gives CDR1 SGHRS, CDR2 YFSETQ. Unmatched junction bases numbered 8, after V lost 1 base and J lost 0 bases. The CDR3 totals 19 residues.

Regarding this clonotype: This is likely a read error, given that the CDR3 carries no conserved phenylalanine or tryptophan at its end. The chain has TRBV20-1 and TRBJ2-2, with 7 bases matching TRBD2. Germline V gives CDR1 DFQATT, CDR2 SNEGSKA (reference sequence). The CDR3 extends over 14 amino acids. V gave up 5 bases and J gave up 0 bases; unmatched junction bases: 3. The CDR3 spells CSASGLTNTGELFC. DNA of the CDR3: TGCAGTGCTTCGGGACTAACGAACACCGGGGAGCTGTTTTGT.

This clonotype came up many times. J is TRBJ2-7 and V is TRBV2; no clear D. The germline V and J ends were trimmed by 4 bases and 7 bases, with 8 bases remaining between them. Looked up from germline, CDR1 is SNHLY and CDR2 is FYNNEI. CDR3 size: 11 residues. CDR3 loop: CASSVFEEQYF. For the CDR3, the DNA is TGTGCCAGCAGTGTATTTGAGGAGCAGTACTTC.

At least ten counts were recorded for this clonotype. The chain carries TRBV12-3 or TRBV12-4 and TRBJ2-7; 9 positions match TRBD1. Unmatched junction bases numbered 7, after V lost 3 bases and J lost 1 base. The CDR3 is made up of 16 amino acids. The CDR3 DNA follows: TGTGCCAGCAGTTTCAGGGGACAGGGCAGGTCCTACGAGCAGTACTTC. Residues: CASSFRGQGRSYEQYF.

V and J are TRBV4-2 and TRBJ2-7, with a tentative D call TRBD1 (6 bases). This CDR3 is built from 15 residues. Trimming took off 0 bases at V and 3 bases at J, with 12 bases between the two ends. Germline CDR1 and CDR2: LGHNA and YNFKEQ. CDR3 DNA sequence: TGTGCCAGCAGCCAAGACAGGGGATTCGGCTACGAGCAGTACTTC. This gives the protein CASSQDRGFGYEQYF.

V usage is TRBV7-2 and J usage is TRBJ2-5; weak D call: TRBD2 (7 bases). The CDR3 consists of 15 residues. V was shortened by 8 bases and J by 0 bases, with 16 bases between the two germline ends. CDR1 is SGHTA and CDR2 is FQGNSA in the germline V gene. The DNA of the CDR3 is TGTGCCAGCCTACAATGGGGGGGCAACCAAGAGACCCAGTACTTC. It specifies CASLQWGGNQETQYF.

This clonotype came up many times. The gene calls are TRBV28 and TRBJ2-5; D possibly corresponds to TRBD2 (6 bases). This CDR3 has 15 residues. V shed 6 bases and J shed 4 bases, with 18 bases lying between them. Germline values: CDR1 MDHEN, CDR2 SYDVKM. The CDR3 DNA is TGTGCCAGCAGCGCCCGACTAGATAGTGTAGAGACCCAGTACTTC. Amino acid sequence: CASSARLDSVETQYF.

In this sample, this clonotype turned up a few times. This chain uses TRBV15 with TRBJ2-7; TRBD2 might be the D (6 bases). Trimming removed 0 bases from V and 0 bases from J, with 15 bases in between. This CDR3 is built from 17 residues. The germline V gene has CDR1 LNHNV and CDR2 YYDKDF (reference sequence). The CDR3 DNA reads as TGTGCCACCAGCAGAGACTGGAGCGGGCCCAGCTCCTACGAGCAGTACTTC. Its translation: CATSRDWSGPSSYEQYF.

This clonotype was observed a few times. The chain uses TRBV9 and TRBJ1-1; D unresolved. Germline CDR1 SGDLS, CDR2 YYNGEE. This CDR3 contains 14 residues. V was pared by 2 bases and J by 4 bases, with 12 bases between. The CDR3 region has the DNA TGTGCCAGCAGCGTTGGCCAGTTGAGCACTGAAGCTTTCTTT. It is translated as CASSVGQLSTEAFF.

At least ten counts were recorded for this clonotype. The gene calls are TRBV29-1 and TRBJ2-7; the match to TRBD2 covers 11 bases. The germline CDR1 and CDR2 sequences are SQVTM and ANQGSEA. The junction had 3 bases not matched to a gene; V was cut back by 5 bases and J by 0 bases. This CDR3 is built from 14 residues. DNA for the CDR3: TGCAGCGTTAGTACTAGCGGGAGCTCCTACGAGCAGTACTTC. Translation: CSVSTSGSSYEQYF.

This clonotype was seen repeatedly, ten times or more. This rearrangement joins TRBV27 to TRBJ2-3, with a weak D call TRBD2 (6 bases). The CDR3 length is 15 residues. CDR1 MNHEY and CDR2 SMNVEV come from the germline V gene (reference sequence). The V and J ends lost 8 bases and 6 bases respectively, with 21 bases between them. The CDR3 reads CASRTRNPGRDTQYF. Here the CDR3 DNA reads TGTGCCAGCCGTACTCGGAATCCAGGGAGGGATACGCAGTATTTT.

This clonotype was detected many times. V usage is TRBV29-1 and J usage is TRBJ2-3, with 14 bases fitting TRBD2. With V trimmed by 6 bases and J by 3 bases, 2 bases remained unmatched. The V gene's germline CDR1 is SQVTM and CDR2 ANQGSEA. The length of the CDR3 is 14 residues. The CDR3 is CSVGLAGGTDTQYF. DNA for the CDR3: TGCAGCGTCGGACTAGCGGGAGGTACAGATACGCAGTATTTT.

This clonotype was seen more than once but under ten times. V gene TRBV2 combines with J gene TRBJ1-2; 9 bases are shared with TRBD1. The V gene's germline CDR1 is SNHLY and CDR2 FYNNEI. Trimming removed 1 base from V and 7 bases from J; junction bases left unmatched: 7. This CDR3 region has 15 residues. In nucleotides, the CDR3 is TGTGCCAGCAGTGAAGTGGGACAGGGCTTCGGTGGCTACACCTTC. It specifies CASSEVGQGFGGYTF.

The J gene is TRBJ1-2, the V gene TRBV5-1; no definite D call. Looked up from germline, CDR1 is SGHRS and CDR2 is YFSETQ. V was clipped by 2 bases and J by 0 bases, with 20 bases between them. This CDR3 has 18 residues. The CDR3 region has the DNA TGCGCCAGCAGCTTCCCCGGCGACCCCGGAGGAGCTAACTATGGCTACACCTTC. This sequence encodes CASSFPGDPGGANYGYTF.

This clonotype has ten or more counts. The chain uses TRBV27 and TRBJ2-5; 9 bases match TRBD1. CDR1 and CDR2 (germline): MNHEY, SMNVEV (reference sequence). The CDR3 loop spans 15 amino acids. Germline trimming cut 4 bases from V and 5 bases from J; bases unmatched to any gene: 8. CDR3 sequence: CASSSTGGRGETQYF. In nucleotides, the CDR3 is TGTGCCAGCAGTTCGACAGGGGGAAGAGGGGAGACCCAGTACTTC.

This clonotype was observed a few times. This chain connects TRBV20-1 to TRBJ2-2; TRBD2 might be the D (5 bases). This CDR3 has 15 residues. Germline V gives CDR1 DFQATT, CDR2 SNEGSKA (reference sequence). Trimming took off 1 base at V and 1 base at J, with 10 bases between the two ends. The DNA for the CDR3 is TGCAGTGCTAGAGTCGGGATGAAGAACACCGGGGAGCTGTTTTTT. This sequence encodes CSARVGMKNTGELFF.

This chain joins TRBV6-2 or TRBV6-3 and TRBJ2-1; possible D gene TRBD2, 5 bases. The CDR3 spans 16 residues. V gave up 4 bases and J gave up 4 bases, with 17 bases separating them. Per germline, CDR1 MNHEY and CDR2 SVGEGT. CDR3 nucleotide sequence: TGTGCCAGCAGTTCCTCCGGGCCTAGCCCTTACAATGAGCAGTTCTTC. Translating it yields CASSSSGPSPYNEQFF.

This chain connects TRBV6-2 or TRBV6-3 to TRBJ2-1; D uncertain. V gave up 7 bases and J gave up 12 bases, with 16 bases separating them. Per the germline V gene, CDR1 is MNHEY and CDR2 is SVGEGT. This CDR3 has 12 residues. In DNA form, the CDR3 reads TGTGCCAGCACCTCAAGGGCTAGGCGGCAGTTCTTC. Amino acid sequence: CASTSRARRQFF.